A single T cell receptor (beta chain) is shown here with its context. Sequencing was performed with immunoSEQ multiplex PCR; in TCRdb, only in-frame clones are kept and a portion is missing. Among 20,000 to 30,000 clones listed, about 90% were seen once. The regulatory T cell sort gate was CD4+CD25hiCD127low/negative. The sample belongs to a study of B cell selection in AIRE deficiency. The specimen sequenced was CD4+CD25+ Tregs sorted from PBMCs. The receptor was derived from a human donor in good health.

The CDR3 sequence is CASSQVRQGVHEQFF. The CDR3 nucleotides are TGTGCCAGCAGCCAAGTGAGACAGGGTGTCCATGAGCAGTTCTTC. The chain combines TRBV14 with TRBJ2-1, with 7 bases aligning to TRBD1. The CDR3 is made up of 15 amino acids. Germline V CDR1 and CDR2: SGHDN, FVKESK. Trimming at V came to 1 base and at J to 8 bases, leaving 8 bases not matched to a gene.